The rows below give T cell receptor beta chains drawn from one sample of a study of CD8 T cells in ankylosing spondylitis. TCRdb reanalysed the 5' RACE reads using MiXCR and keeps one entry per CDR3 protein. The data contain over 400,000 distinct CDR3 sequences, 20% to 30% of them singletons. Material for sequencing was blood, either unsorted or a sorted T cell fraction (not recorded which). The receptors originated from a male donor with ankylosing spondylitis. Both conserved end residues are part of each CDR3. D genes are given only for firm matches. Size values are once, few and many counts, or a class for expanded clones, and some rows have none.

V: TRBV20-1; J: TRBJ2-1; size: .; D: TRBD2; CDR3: CSAEPGTRYNEQFF; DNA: TGCAGTGCAGAGCCAGGGACTAGATACAATGAGCAGTTCTTC
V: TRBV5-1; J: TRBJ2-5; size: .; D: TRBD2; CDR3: CASSSSGRETKYF; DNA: TGCGCCAGCAGCTCTAGCGGTCGAGAGACCAAGTACTTC
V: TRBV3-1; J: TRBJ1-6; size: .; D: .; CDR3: CASSRGVGSPLHF; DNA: TGTGCCAGCTCGAGGGGAGTCGGCTCACCCCTCCACTTT
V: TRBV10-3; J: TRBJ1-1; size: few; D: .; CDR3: CAISESYGSEGRNTEAFF; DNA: TGTGCCATCAGTGAGTCGTACGGTTCGGAGGGGCGGAACACTGAAGCTTTCTTT
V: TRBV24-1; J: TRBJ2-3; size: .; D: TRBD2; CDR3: CATSDGGLAGVLDTQYF; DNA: TGTGCCACCAGTGATGGGGGACTAGCGGGAGTATTGGATACGCAGTATTTT
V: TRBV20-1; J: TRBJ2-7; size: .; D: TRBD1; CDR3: CSARPTGGEQYF; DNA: TGCAGTGCTAGGCCGACAGGGGGCGAGCAGTACTTC
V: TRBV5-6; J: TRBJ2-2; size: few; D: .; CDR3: CASSFRGRWTATGELFF; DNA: TGTGCCAGCAGCTTCCGAGGACGATGGACGGCCACCGGGGAGCTGTTTTTT
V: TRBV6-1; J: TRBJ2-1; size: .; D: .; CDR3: CASRLPGTNEQFF; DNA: TGTGCCAGCAGGCTTCCAGGGACCAATGAGCAGTTCTTC
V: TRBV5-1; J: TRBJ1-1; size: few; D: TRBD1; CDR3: CASGPSDRRYTEAFF; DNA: TGCGCCAGCGGCCCCTCGGACAGGAGGTACACTGAAGCTTTCTTT
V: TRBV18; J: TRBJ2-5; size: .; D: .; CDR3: CASSRSTQETQYF; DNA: TGTGCCAGCTCACGCTCGACGCAAGAGACCCAGTACTTC
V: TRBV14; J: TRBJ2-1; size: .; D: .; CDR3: CASSHPAFSYNEQFF; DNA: TGTGCCAGCAGCCACCCAGCGTTCTCCTACAATGAGCAGTTCTTC
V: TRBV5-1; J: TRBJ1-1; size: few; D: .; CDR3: CASSITTGRAEAFF; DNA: TGCGCCAGCAGCATAACCACAGGGCGCGCTGAAGCTTTCTTT
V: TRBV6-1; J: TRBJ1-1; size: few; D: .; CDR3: CASSEGRDTEAFF; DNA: TGTGCCAGCAGTGAAGGGCGGGACACTGAAGCTTTCTTT
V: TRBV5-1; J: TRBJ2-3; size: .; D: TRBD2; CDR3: CAWRLAESTDTQYF; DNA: TGCGCCTGGAGACTAGCGGAGAGCACAGATACGCAGTATTTT
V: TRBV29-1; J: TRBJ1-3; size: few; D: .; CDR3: CSAKSAVGPNSGNTIYF; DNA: TGCAGCGCCAAAAGCGCGGTGGGACCCAACTCTGGAAACACCATATATTTT
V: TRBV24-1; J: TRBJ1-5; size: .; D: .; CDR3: CATSDIAGNTPSEHQPQHF; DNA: TGTGCCACCAGTGATATCGCGGGGAACACCCCCAGTGAGCATCAGCCCCAGCATTTT
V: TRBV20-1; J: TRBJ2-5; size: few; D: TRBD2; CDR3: CSARVAGLAGETQYF; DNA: TGCAGTGCTAGAGTGGCGGGACTAGCGGGAGAGACCCAGTACTTC
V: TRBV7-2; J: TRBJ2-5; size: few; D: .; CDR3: CASSLEVSQETQYF; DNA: TGTGCCAGCAGCTTAGAGGTTAGCCAAGAGACCCAGTACTTC
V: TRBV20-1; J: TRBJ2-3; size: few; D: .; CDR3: CSARDPRDTQYF; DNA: TGCAGTGCTAGAGATCCCCGGGATACGCAGTATTTT
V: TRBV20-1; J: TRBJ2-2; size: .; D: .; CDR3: CSAGSGANTGELFF; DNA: TGCAGTGCTGGGAGCGGAGCCAACACCGGGGAGCTGTTTTTT
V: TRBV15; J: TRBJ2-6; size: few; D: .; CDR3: CATSDRISGANVLTF; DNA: TGTGCCACCAGCGACCGGATCTCTGGGGCCAACGTCCTGACTTTC
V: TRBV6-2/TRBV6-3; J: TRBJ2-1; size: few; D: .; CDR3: CASSGALAQFF; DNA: TGTGCCAGCAGTGGGGCTTTGGCGCAGTTCTTC
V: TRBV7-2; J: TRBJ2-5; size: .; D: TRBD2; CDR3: CASSAPTSSTQETQYF; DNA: TGTGCCAGCAGCGCCCCGACTAGCTCCACCCAAGAGACCCAGTACTTC
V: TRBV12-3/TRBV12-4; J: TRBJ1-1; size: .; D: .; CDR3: CASSLRGRGVNTEAFF; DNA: TGTGCCAGCAGTTTAAGGGGTAGGGGGGTGAACACTGAAGCTTTCTTT
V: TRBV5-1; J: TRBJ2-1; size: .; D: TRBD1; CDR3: CASRTGQGPDEQFF; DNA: TGCGCCAGCCGCACGGGACAGGGCCCCGATGAGCAGTTCTTC
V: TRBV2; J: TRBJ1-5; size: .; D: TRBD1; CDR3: CASATGSGNQPQHF; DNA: TGTGCCAGCGCGACAGGGTCGGGCAATCAGCCCCAGCATTTT
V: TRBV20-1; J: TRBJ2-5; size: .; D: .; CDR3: CSAIEEGETQYF; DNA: TGCAGTGCTATAGAAGAGGGGGAGACCCAGTACTTC
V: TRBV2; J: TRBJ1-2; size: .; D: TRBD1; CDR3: CASSSSGQGASGYTF; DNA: TGTGCCAGCAGTTCCTCGGGACAGGGGGCTAGTGGCTACACCTTC
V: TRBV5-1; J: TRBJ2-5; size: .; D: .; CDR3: CASSFEAFEGTQYF; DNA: TGCGCCAGCAGCTTCGAGGCGTTCGAGGGGACCCAGTACTTC
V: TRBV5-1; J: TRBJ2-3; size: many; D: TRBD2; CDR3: CASSLGLAASTDTQYF; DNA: TGTGCCAGCAGCTTGGGACTAGCGGCTAGCACAGATACGCAGTATTTT
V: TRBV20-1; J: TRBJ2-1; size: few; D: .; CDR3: CSARGSSWNNEQFF; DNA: TGCAGTGCTAGGGGGTCTAGCTGGAACAATGAGCAGTTCTTC
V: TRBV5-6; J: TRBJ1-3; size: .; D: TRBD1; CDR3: CASSGPNPDRAGNTIYF; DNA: TGTGCCAGCAGCGGACCAAACCCGGACAGGGCTGGAAACACCATATATTTT
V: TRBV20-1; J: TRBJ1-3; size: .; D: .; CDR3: CSARTNSGNTIYF; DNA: TGCAGTGCTAGAACAAACTCTGGAAACACCATATATTTT
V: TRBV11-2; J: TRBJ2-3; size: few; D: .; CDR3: CASSLKGLGGQRDTQYF; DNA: TGTGCCAGCAGCTTAAAGGGCTTGGGGGGACAGCGAGATACGCAGTATTTT
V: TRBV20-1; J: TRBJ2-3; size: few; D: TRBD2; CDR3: CSASILAGRDTQYF; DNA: TGCAGTGCTTCAATACTAGCGGGGAGAGATACGCAGTATTTT
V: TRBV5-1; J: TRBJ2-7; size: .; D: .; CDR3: CASSLAVPYEQYF; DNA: TGCGCCAGCAGCTTGGCTGTCCCCTACGAGCAGTACTTC
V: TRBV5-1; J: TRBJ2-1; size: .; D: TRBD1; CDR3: CASSLQSGQDNEQFF; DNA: TGCGCCAGCAGCTTGCAATCCGGACAGGACAATGAGCAGTTCTTC
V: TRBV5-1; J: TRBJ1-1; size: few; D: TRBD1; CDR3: CASSLVGTEVTEAFF; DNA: TGCGCCAGCAGCTTGGTAGGGACAGAGGTCACTGAAGCTTTCTTT
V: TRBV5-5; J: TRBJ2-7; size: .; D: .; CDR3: CASSLAPLGVYEQYF; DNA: TGTGCCAGCAGCTTGGCCCCGTTGGGGGTTTACGAGCAGTACTTC
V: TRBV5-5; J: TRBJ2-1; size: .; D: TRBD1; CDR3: CASSLGQVRDNEQFF; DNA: TGTGCCAGCAGCTTAGGACAGGTACGGGACAATGAGCAGTTCTTC
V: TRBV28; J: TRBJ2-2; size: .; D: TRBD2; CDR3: CASSPTTSGVGELFF; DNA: TGTGCCAGCAGCCCAACGACTAGCGGGGTCGGGGAGCTGTTTTTT
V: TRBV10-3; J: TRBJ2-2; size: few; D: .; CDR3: CAISESNPDTGELFF; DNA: TGTGCCATCAGTGAGTCGAATCCCGACACCGGGGAGCTGTTTTTT
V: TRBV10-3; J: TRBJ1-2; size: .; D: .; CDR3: CAIRTGVSNYGYTF; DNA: TGTGCCATCAGAACAGGAGTCTCTAACTATGGCTACACCTTC
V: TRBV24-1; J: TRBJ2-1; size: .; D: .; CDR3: CATSDPLAQSSYNEQFF; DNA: TGTGCCACCAGTGATCCGTTAGCGCAGAGCTCCTACAATGAGCAGTTCTTC
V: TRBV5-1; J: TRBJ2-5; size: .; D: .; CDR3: CASSFGTGTYQETQYF; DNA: TGCGCCAGCAGCTTCGGCACAGGGACATACCAAGAGACCCAGTACTTC
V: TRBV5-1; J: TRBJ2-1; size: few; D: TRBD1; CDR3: CASSLRSGTGYNEQFF; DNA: TGCGCCAGCAGCCTCCGATCCGGGACAGGGTACAATGAGCAGTTCTTC
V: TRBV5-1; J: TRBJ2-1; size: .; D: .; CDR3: CASSLDSSDNEQFF; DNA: TGCGCCAGCAGCTTGGATAGCAGCGACAATGAGCAGTTCTTC
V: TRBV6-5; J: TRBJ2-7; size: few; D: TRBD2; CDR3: CASSYGTSGSNYEQYF; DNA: TGTGCCAGCAGTTACGGCACTAGCGGGAGTAACTACGAGCAGTACTTC
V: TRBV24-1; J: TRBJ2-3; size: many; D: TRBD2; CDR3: CATGLTSGRSDTDTQYF; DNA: TGTGCCACCGGCCTGACTAGCGGGAGGAGTGACACAGATACGCAGTATTTT
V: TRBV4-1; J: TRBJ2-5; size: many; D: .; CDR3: CASSQGRTYQETQYF; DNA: TGCGCCAGCAGCCAAGGTAGAACGTATCAAGAGACCCAGTACTTC
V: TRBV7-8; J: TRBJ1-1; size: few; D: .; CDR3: CASSLGSGRRVSEAFF; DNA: TGTGCCAGCAGCTTAGGATCGGGGCGGCGGGTCTCTGAAGCTTTCTTT
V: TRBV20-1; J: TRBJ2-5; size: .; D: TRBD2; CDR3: CSATWIGRKRETQYF; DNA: TGCAGTGCGACATGGATCGGGAGGAAGAGGGAGACCCAGTACTTC
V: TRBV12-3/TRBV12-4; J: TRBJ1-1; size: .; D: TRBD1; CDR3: CASRSTRGGTEAFF; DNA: TGTGCCAGCAGATCAACCAGGGGGGGTACTGAAGCTTTCTTT
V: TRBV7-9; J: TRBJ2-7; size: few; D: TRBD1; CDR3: CASRGQGAGEQYF; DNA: TGTGCCAGCCGCGGACAGGGGGCTGGAGAGCAGTACTTC
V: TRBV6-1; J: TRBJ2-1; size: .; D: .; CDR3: CASIGPGVGEQFF; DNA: TGTGCCAGCATCGGGCCGGGAGTTGGGGAGCAGTTCTTC
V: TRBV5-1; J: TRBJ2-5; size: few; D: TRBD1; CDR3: CASSLSALGQGGETQYF; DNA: TGCGCCAGCAGCTTGAGCGCCCTAGGACAGGGTGGAGAGACCCAGTACTTC
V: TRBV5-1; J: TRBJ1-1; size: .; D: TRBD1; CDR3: CASSLGDREMNTEAFF; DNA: TGCGCCAGCAGCTTGGGGGACAGGGAAATGAACACTGAAGCTTTCTTT
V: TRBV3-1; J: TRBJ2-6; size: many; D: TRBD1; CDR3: CASSRDSSGANVLTF; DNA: TGTGCCAGCAGCCGGGACAGCTCTGGGGCCAACGTCCTGACTTTC